This T cell receptor beta chain derives from a study of cytomegalovirus exposure and HLA in healthy donors. PCR involved 60 Vbeta and 13 Jbeta primers. In the authors' workflow: It was a later analysis that counted tens of millions of unique TCR beta chains, of which 9.5 million to 14 million were shared. Produced via immunoSEQ multiplex PCR; TCRdb's table is partial and in-frame only. The V and J calls and clone size were taken over from that table, and D and trimming were inferred from the DNA. Of around 190,000 clones listed, over 75% were seen once; the top ten hold approximately 0.47%. To note about this clone: Its matching antigen is unknown.

Study-level points and caveats: In vitro checks showed that a few CMV-associated chains really do target CMV antigens. Researchers reportedly found TCR beta sequences accurately predicted most subjects' HLA-A and HLA-B alleles.

The sequenced material came from PBMCs. This TCR was recovered from a woman aged 50 to 65 in good health and CMV-seronegative.

CDR3 loop: CAIRRSRENTEAFF. CDR3 in DNA: TGTGCCATCAGACGGTCCAGGGAGAACACTGAAGCTTTCTTT. The chain is built from TRBV10-3 and TRBJ1-1, with D perhaps TRBD1 (5 bases). CDR1 is ENHRY and CDR2 is SYGVKD in the germline V gene. The CDR3 is 14 residues long. V lost 6 bases, J lost 1 base, and 12 bases lay in between.